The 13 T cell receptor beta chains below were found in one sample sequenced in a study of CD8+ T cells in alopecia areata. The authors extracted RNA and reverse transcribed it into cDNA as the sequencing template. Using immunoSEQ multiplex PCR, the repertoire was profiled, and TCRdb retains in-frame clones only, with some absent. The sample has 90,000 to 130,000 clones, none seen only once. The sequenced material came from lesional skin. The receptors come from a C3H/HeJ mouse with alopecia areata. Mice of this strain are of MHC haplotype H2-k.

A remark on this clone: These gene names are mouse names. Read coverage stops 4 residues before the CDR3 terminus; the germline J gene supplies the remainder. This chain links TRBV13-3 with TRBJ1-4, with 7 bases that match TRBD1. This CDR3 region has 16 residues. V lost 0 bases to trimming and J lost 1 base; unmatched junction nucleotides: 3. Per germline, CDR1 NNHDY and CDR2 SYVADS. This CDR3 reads CASSDVTGDSNERLFF. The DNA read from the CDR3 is TGTGCCAGCAGTGATGTCACAGGGGATTCCAACGAA.

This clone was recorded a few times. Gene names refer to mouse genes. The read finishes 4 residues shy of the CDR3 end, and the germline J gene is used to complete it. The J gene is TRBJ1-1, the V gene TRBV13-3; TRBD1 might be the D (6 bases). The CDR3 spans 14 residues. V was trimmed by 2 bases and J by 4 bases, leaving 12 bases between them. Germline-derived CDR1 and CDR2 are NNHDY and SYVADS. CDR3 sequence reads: CASSERGGGTEVFF. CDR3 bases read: TGTGCCAGCAGTGAGAGGGGAGGGGGCACA.

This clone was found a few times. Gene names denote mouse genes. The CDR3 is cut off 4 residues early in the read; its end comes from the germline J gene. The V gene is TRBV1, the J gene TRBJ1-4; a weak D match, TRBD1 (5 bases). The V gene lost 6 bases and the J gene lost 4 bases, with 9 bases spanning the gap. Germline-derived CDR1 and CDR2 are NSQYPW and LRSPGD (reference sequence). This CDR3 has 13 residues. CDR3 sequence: CTCRADINERLFF. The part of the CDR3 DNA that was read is TGCACCTGCAGGGCGGACATCAACGAA.

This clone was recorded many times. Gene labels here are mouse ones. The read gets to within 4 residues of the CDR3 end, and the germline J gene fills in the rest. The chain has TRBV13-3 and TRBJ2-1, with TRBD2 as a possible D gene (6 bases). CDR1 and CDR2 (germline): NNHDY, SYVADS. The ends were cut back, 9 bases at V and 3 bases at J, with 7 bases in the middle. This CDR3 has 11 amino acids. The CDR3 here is CATGVYAEQFF. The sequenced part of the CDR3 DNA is TGTGCCACTGGGGTCTATGCT.

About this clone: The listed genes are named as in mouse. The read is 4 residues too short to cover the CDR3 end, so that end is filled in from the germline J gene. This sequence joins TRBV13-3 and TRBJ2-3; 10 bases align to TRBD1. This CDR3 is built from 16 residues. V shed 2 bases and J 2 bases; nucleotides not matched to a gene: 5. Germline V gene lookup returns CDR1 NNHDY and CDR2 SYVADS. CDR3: CASSDDRGQVAETLYF. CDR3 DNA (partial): TGTGCCAGCAGTGACGACAGGGGGCAAGTTGCAGAA.

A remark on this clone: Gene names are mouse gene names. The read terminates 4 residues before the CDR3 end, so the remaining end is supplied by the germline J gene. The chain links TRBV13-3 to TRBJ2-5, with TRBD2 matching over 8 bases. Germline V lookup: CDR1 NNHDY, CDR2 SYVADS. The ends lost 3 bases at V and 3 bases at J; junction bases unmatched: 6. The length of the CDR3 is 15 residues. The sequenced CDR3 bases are TGTGCCAGCAGTGGGAGGGGGGGGCGGCAAGAC. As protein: CASSGRGGRQD. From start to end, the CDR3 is CASSGRGGRQDTQYF.

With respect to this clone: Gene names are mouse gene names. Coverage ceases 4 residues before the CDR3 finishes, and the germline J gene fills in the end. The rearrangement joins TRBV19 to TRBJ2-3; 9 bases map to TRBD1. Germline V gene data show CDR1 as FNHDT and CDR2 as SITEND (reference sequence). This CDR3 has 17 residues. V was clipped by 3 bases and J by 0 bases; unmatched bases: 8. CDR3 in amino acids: CASSTAGTGKSAETLYF. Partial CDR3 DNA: TGTGCCAGCAGTACAGCCGGGACAGGGAAAAGTGCAGAA.

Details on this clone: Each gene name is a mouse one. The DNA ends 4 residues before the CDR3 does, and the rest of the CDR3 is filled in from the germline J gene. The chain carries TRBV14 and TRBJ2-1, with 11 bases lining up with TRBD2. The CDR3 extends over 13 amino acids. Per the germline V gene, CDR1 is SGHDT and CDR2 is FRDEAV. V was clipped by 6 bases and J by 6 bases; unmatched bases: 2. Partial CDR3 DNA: TGTGCCAGCACGACTGGGGGGGTTGCT. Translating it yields CASTTGGVA. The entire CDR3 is CASTTGGVAEQFF.

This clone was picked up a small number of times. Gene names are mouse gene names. The sequenced CDR3 bases are TGTGCCAGGGACAGAAAATAT. Protein product: CARDRKY. The whole CDR3 region reads CARDRKYEQYF. The rearrangement joins TRBV19 to TRBJ2-7; maybe TRBD1 (6 bases). The read terminates 4 residues before the CDR3 end, so the remaining end is supplied by the germline J gene. The CDR3 has 11 amino acids. The V gene's germline CDR1 is FNHDT and CDR2 SITEND (reference sequence).

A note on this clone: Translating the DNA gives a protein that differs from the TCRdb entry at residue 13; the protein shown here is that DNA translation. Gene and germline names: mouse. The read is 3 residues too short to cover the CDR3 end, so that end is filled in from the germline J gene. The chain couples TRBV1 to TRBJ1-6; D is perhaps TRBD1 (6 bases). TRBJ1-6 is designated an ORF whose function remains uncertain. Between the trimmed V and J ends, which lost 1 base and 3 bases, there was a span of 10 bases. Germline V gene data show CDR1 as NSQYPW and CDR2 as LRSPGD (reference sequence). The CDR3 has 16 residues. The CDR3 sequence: CTCSAGRDIYNSPLYF. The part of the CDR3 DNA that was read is TGCACCTGCAGTGCAGGCCGGGACATCTATAATTCGCCC.

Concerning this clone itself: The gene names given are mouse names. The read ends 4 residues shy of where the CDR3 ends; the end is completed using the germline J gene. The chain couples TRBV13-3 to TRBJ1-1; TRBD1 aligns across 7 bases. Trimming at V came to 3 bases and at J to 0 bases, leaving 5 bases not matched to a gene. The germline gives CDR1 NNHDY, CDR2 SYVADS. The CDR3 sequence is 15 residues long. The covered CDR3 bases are TGTGCCAGCAGTGGCGGGGACAGAACAAACACA. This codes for CASSGGDRTNT. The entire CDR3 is CASSGGDRTNTEVFF.

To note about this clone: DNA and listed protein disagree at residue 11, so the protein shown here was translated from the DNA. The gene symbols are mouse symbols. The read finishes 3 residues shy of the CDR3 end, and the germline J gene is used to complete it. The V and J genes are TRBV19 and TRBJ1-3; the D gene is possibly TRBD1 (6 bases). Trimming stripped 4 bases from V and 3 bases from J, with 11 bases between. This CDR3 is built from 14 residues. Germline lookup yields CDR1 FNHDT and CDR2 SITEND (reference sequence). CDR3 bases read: TGTGCCAGCAGTTTTACAGGGAGTGGAAATACG. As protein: CASSFTGSGNT. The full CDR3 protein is CASSFTGSGNTLYF.

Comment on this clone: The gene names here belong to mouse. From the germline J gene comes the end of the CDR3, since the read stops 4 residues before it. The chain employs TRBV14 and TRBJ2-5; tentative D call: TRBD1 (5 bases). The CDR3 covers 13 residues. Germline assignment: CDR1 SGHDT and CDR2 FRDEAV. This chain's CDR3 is CASSFRTKDTQYF. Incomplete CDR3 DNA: TGTGCCAGCAGTTTTCGGACAAAAGAC.